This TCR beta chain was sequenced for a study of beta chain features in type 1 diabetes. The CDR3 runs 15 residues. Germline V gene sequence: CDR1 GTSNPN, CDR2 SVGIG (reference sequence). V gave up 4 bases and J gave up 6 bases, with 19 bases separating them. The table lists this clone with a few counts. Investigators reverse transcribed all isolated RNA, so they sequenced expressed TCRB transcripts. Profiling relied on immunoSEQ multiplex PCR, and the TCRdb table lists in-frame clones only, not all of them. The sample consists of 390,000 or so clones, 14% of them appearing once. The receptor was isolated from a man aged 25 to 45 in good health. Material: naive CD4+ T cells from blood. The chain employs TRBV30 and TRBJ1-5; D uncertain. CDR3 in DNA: TGTGCCTGGACCGAAGAAGGGTCATTAAGTCAGCCCCAGCATTTT. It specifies CAWTEEGSLSQPQHF.